A selection of T cell receptor beta chains follows, all from one sample in a study of T cell responses to AZD1222 COVID-19 vaccine. The protocol was immunoSEQ multiplex PCR, while the TCRdb copy is restricted to in-frame clones and leaves out a portion. The sample contains under 150,000 clones, roughly 89% of which appear only once. The sample in question was peripheral blood, obtained on day 0 of AZD1222 vaccination. These receptors originate from an adult in good health. CDR3s include the opening cysteine and the closing phenylalanine or tryptophan. A D gene is named only where the DNA matches it firmly. The listing skips clone size in some rows; elsewhere it reads once, few, many or a size class.

d_call: -
j_call: TRBJ2-7
clone_size: -
v_call: TRBV25-1
cdr3_nt: TGTGCCAGCAGTGGTTTGACTTTCCCCTGGGACTACGAGCAGTACTTC
cdr3_aa: CASSGLTFPWDYEQYF

d_call: TRBD1
j_call: TRBJ1-1
clone_size: -
v_call: TRBV7-6
cdr3_nt: TGTGCCAGCAGCCTGACAGGGGTCGCTGAAGCTTTCTTT
cdr3_aa: CASSLTGVAEAFF

d_call: TRBD2
j_call: TRBJ2-5
clone_size: -
v_call: TRBV7-2
cdr3_nt: TGTGCCAGCAGCCTTCGCGACGTGGGACTAGCGGGAGAGACCCAGTACTTC
cdr3_aa: CASSLRDVGLAGETQYF

d_call: TRBD2
j_call: TRBJ2-3
clone_size: -
v_call: TRBV9
cdr3_nt: TGTGCCAGCAGCTCAAGAGACGGGACTAGCATCACAGATACGCAGTATTTT
cdr3_aa: CASSSRDGTSITDTQYF

d_call: -
j_call: TRBJ2-1
clone_size: -
v_call: TRBV24-1
cdr3_nt: TGTGCCACCAGTGCAACCAGTGTCAATGAGCAGTTCTTC
cdr3_aa: CATSATSVNEQFF

d_call: -
j_call: TRBJ1-1
clone_size: once
v_call: TRBV5-1
cdr3_nt: TGCGCCAGCAGCGCTTGGCGTACAGGGATGAACACTGAAGCTTTCTTT
cdr3_aa: CASSAWRTGMNTEAFF

d_call: TRBD1
j_call: TRBJ1-1
clone_size: -
v_call: TRBV6-5
cdr3_nt: TGTGCCAGCACCACAGACAGGGGGACTGAAGCTTTCTTT
cdr3_aa: CASTTDRGTEAFF

d_call: TRBD2
j_call: TRBJ2-7
clone_size: -
v_call: TRBV11-2
cdr3_nt: TGTGCCAGCAGCTTAGGACTAGCCTCCTACGAGCAGTACTTC
cdr3_aa: CASSLGLASYEQYF

d_call: TRBD1
j_call: TRBJ1-4
clone_size: -
v_call: TRBV4-1
cdr3_nt: TGCGCCAGCAGCCCACTACAGGGACAGCGTTATGAAAAACTGTTTTTT
cdr3_aa: CASSPLQGQRYEKLFF

d_call: -
j_call: TRBJ1-4
clone_size: -
v_call: TRBV5-1
cdr3_nt: TGCGCCAGCAGCTTAGCCGGGACTGCACAAGGAAAACTGTTTTTT
cdr3_aa: CASSLAGTAQGKLFF

d_call: -
j_call: TRBJ2-5
clone_size: -
v_call: TRBV29-1
cdr3_nt: TGCAGCGTTGAAGATCGGGTTAGGGGAAAAGAGACCCAGTACTTC
cdr3_aa: CSVEDRVRGKETQYF

d_call: TRBD1
j_call: TRBJ1-6
clone_size: -
v_call: TRBV5-5
cdr3_nt: TGTGCCAGCAGCCGGGGGACAGGCGAGGCGAGTTCACCCCTCCACTTT
cdr3_aa: CASSRGTGEASSPLHF

d_call: -
j_call: TRBJ2-7
clone_size: -
v_call: TRBV6-5
cdr3_nt: TGTGCCAGCAGACCACCGGGATTCTCCTACGAGCAGTACTTC
cdr3_aa: CASRPPGFSYEQYF

d_call: -
j_call: TRBJ2-7
clone_size: few
v_call: TRBV19
cdr3_nt: TGTGCCAGTACCCCCCGGGCAGGGGCCTACGAGCAGTACTTC
cdr3_aa: CASTPRAGAYEQYF

d_call: -
j_call: TRBJ1-6
clone_size: -
v_call: TRBV4-1
cdr3_nt: TGCGCCAGCAGCCAAGATGAACGGTCCTATAATTCACCCCTCCACTTT
cdr3_aa: CASSQDERSYNSPLHF

d_call: -
j_call: TRBJ2-5
clone_size: -
v_call: TRBV6-5
cdr3_nt: TGTGCCAGCAGTTACGGGACGAGAGCTTTAGAGACCCAGTACTTC
cdr3_aa: CASSYGTRALETQYF

d_call: TRBD2
j_call: TRBJ2-1
clone_size: -
v_call: TRBV24-1
cdr3_nt: TGTGCCACCAGTGATTTTTCGGGGACGGGACTAGCGGGAGTAAGCTCCTACAATGAGCAGTTCTTC
cdr3_aa: CATSDFSGTGLAGVSSYNEQFF

d_call: TRBD2
j_call: TRBJ2-3
clone_size: -
v_call: TRBV13
cdr3_nt: TGTGCCAGCAGCTTAGCGGGGGGAGCGCACGCAGATACGCAGTATTTT
cdr3_aa: CASSLAGGAHADTQYF

d_call: TRBD1
j_call: TRBJ1-4
clone_size: -
v_call: TRBV9
cdr3_nt: TGTGCCAGCAAAAAGGGACAGGGGGCTGAAAAACTGTTTTTT
cdr3_aa: CASKKGQGAEKLFF

d_call: TRBD1
j_call: TRBJ1-5
clone_size: -
v_call: TRBV2
cdr3_nt: TGTGCCAGCAGTACCTCGGGACAGGGCAATCAGCCCCAGCATTTT
cdr3_aa: CASSTSGQGNQPQHF

d_call: -
j_call: TRBJ2-7
clone_size: -
v_call: TRBV5-6
cdr3_nt: TGTGCCAGCAGCGAAACAGCTTCCTACGAGCAGTACTTC
cdr3_aa: CASSETASYEQYF

d_call: -
j_call: TRBJ2-5
clone_size: -
v_call: TRBV19
cdr3_nt: TGTGCCAGTAGTCTCGGGTGGCGCGACCAAGAGACCCAGTACTTC
cdr3_aa: CASSLGWRDQETQYF

d_call: -
j_call: TRBJ2-6
clone_size: -
v_call: TRBV15
cdr3_nt: TGTGCCACCAGCAAACGCCCTCCCGGATTTCTGTATAGTGGGGCCAACGTCCTGACTTTC
cdr3_aa: CATSKRPPGFLYSGANVLTF

d_call: -
j_call: TRBJ1-2
clone_size: -
v_call: TRBV2
cdr3_nt: TGTGCCAGCAGTGAACTTATTGGCGGCTACACCTTC
cdr3_aa: CASSELIGGYTF

d_call: -
j_call: TRBJ2-1
clone_size: once
v_call: TRBV18
cdr3_nt: TGTGCCAGCTCACCAGGTACAGGGAGCTATCACAATGAGCAGTTCTTC
cdr3_aa: CASSPGTGSYHNEQFF

d_call: TRBD1
j_call: TRBJ1-4
clone_size: -
v_call: TRBV25-1
cdr3_nt: TGTGCCAGCAACGGACCTGGGACAGGGGAGGAAAAACTGTTTTTT
cdr3_aa: CASNGPGTGEEKLFF

d_call: -
j_call: TRBJ2-1
clone_size: once
v_call: TRBV6-1
cdr3_nt: -
cdr3_aa: CASSDWGQGNPGPFF

d_call: -
j_call: TRBJ2-5
clone_size: -
v_call: TRBV19
cdr3_nt: TGTGCCAGTAGTTCAGGAGCGGCGGGGGAGACCCAGTACTTC
cdr3_aa: CASSSGAAGETQYF

d_call: -
j_call: TRBJ1-1
clone_size: -
v_call: TRBV3-1/TRBV3-2
cdr3_nt: TGTGCCAGCAACCACGGGGGGAACACTGAAGCTTTCTTT
cdr3_aa: CASNHGGNTEAFF

d_call: -
j_call: TRBJ1-4
clone_size: -
v_call: TRBV27
cdr3_nt: TGTGCCAGCAGTTTATATCCGGGGGCATCGCAAGAAAAACTGTTTTTT
cdr3_aa: CASSLYPGASQEKLFF

d_call: -
j_call: TRBJ1-2
clone_size: -
v_call: TRBV6-5
cdr3_nt: TGTGCCAGCAGTTCCCGTCTGACGCAAGGCTACACCTTC
cdr3_aa: CASSSRLTQGYTF

d_call: -
j_call: TRBJ2-5
clone_size: -
v_call: TRBV6-5
cdr3_nt: TGTGCCAGCAGCTCCGTCCAAGAGACCCAGTACTTC
cdr3_aa: CASSSVQETQYF

d_call: -
j_call: TRBJ2-7
clone_size: few
v_call: TRBV7-8
cdr3_nt: TGTGCCAGCCGATCTAGGAGCTCCTACGAGCAGTACTTC
cdr3_aa: CASRSRSSYEQYF

d_call: -
j_call: TRBJ2-7
clone_size: -
v_call: TRBV28
cdr3_nt: TGTGCCAGCAGGGAGGATCCGAGCTCCTACGAGCAGTACTTC
cdr3_aa: CASREDPSSYEQYF

d_call: -
j_call: TRBJ1-1
clone_size: once
v_call: TRBV19
cdr3_nt: TGTGCCAGTAGTAGGGGGGCCGTCGGCACTGAAGCTTTCTTT
cdr3_aa: CASSRGAVGTEAFF

d_call: TRBD1
j_call: TRBJ2-2
clone_size: few
v_call: TRBV4-1
cdr3_nt: TGCGCCAGCAGCCAAGATCTCGGGGCCAGGGGGCACACCGGGGAGCTGTTTTTT
cdr3_aa: CASSQDLGARGHTGELFF

d_call: -
j_call: TRBJ2-1
clone_size: -
v_call: TRBV6-5
cdr3_nt: TGTGCCAGCCAACACCGGGACAAAAATAATGAGCAGTTCTTC
cdr3_aa: CASQHRDKNNEQFF

d_call: -
j_call: TRBJ2-3
clone_size: -
v_call: TRBV6-6
cdr3_nt: TGTGCCAGCAGCCACCGGACGGACACAGATACGCAGTATTTT
cdr3_aa: CASSHRTDTDTQYF

d_call: -
j_call: TRBJ1-5
clone_size: -
v_call: TRBV19
cdr3_nt: TGTGCCAGTAGTCCAAAATCCCCGTCTGGGAATCAGCCCCAGCATTTT
cdr3_aa: CASSPKSPSGNQPQHF

d_call: -
j_call: TRBJ2-1
clone_size: -
v_call: TRBV6-5
cdr3_nt: TGTGCCAGCAGCCAGTTCGAGACTGGCTACAATGAGCAGTTCTTC
cdr3_aa: CASSQFETGYNEQFF

d_call: -
j_call: TRBJ2-3
clone_size: -
v_call: TRBV3-1/TRBV3-2
cdr3_nt: TGTGCCAGCAGCCAAGCGGGCTCCGATACGCAGTATTTT
cdr3_aa: CASSQAGSDTQYF

d_call: TRBD2
j_call: TRBJ2-7
clone_size: -
v_call: TRBV18
cdr3_nt: TGTGCCAGCTCACCTGGCGGGGGAACCTACGAGCAGTACTTC
cdr3_aa: CASSPGGGTYEQYF

d_call: -
j_call: TRBJ1-1
clone_size: few
v_call: TRBV19
cdr3_nt: TGTGCCAGTAGTATAGCTATTGGCGGCACTGAAGCTTTCTTT
cdr3_aa: CASSIAIGGTEAFF

d_call: -
j_call: TRBJ2-7
clone_size: -
v_call: TRBV7-2
cdr3_nt: TGTGCCAGCAGCTTAGATTTCAACGGTGGGGAGCAGTACTTC
cdr3_aa: CASSLDFNGGEQYF

d_call: TRBD1
j_call: TRBJ2-1
clone_size: -
v_call: TRBV5-5
cdr3_nt: TGTGCCAGCAGCTTATTAGACAGGGGCTACGCTGAGCAGTTCTTC
cdr3_aa: CASSLLDRGYAEQFF

d_call: TRBD1
j_call: TRBJ2-6
clone_size: -
v_call: TRBV7-8
cdr3_nt: TGTGCCAGCACCTTATGGGACAGAGGATACTCTGGGGCCAACGTCCTGACTTTC
cdr3_aa: CASTLWDRGYSGANVLTF

d_call: -
j_call: TRBJ2-5
clone_size: -
v_call: TRBV18
cdr3_nt: TGTGCCAGCTCACAAGAAGAACACTCGTACCAAGAGACCCAGTACTTC
cdr3_aa: CASSQEEHSYQETQYF

d_call: -
j_call: TRBJ2-7
clone_size: -
v_call: TRBV7-9
cdr3_nt: TGTGCCAGCAGCTTATTCGACGGAACCTACGAGCAGTACTTC
cdr3_aa: CASSLFDGTYEQYF

d_call: TRBD1
j_call: TRBJ1-1
clone_size: -
v_call: TRBV5-1
cdr3_nt: TGCGCCAGCAGCGTCGGGACAGGGGGTTACGCTTTCTTT
cdr3_aa: CASSVGTGGYAFF

d_call: -
j_call: TRBJ2-7
clone_size: -
v_call: TRBV12-3/TRBV12-4
cdr3_nt: TGTGCCAGCAGTTTGGGCTACGAGCAGTACTTC
cdr3_aa: CASSLGYEQYF

d_call: TRBD1
j_call: TRBJ2-1
clone_size: -
v_call: TRBV5-4
cdr3_nt: TGTGCCAGCAACCACCTGACAGGGGATGGGAATGAGCAGTTCTTC
cdr3_aa: CASNHLTGDGNEQFF

d_call: TRBD1
j_call: TRBJ1-2
clone_size: few
v_call: TRBV6-4
cdr3_nt: TGTGCCAGCAGTGGGACAGGGGAATATGGCTACACCTTC
cdr3_aa: CASSGTGEYGYTF

d_call: -
j_call: TRBJ2-7
clone_size: -
v_call: TRBV2
cdr3_nt: TGTGCCAGCAGTGACCCTCAGGGGCCCTACTACGAGCAGTACTTC
cdr3_aa: CASSDPQGPYYEQYF

d_call: TRBD1
j_call: TRBJ2-3
clone_size: -
v_call: TRBV5-1
cdr3_nt: TGCGCCAGCAGCTCGGACAGGGCTAGCACAGATACGCAGTATTTT
cdr3_aa: CASSSDRASTDTQYF

d_call: -
j_call: TRBJ1-5
clone_size: once
v_call: TRBV5-5
cdr3_nt: TGTGCCAGCAGCTTGGTGGCAGGGTACAATCAGCCCCAGCATTTT
cdr3_aa: CASSLVAGYNQPQHF